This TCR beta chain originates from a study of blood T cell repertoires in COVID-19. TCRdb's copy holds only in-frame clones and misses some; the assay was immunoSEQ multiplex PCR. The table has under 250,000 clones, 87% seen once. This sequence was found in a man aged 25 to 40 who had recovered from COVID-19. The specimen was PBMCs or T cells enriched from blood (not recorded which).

The CDR3 DNA follows: TGTGCCAGCAGCCTTCAGGGTAGGGAGACCCAGTACTTC. This translates into CASSLQGRETQYF. The V gene is TRBV7-9, the J gene TRBJ2-5; a possible D gene is TRBD1 (5 bases). Germline CDR1 reads SEHNR; CDR2 reads FQNEAQ (reference sequence). V dropped 5 bases and J dropped 5 bases, with 12 bases sitting between them. This CDR3 region has 13 residues.